Following are 6 T cell receptor beta chains from one sample sequenced in a study of blood T cell repertoires in COVID-19. Some clones are missing from TCRdb's copy, which holds only in-frame ones; the method was immunoSEQ multiplex PCR. The sample has about 210,000 clones; about 88% are singletons. Sequences were obtained from peripheral blood. All receptors derive from a woman aged 35 to 49 with acute or convalescent COVID-19.

The chain recombines TRBV5-1 with TRBJ1-1, with D unresolved. The CDR3 is 13 amino acids. V was shortened by 0 bases and J by 5 bases, with 8 bases between the two germline ends. CDR1 is SGHRS and CDR2 is YFSETQ in the germline V gene. The CDR3 nucleotides read TGCGCCAGCAGCTTGGACGGGAGGACTGAAGCTTTCTTT. As protein: CASSLDGRTEAFF.

The chain links TRBV20-1 to TRBJ2-1; 8 nucleotides align to TRBD1. The CDR3 extends over 11 amino acids. Germline CDR1 reads DFQATT; CDR2 reads SNEGSKA (reference sequence). J was trimmed by 11 bases and V by 5 bases; bases with no gene match: 5. CDR3 DNA sequence: TGCAGTGCTGTGGACAGGGATCAGCAGTTCTTC. Protein sequence: CSAVDRDQQFF.

This chain links TRBV19 with TRBJ1-1; D is uncertain. Germline lookup yields CDR1 LNHDA and CDR2 SQIVND (reference sequence). The CDR3 has 9 residues. Trimming took off 4 bases at V and 11 bases at J, with 5 bases between the two ends. Written as DNA, the CDR3 is TGTGCCAGTAGTAGCGCGGCTTTCTTT. Translation gives CASSSAAFF.

The chain couples TRBV10-1 to TRBJ2-7; D unclear. In germline, CDR1 is WNHNN, CDR2 SYGVQD (reference sequence). There are 15 residues in the CDR3. V was cut by 2 bases and J by 0 bases, with 11 bases left in between. CDR3 in amino acids: CASSEEPLSSYEQYV. The CDR3 DNA is TGCGCCAGCAGTGAGGAACCGTTGAGCTCCTACGAGCAGTACGTC.

This chain links TRBV5-1 with TRBJ2-7, with D hard to call. With 2 bases removed from V and 3 bases from J, the gap between germline ends came to 18 bases. Germline loops: CDR1 SGHRS, CDR2 YFSETQ. The CDR3 contains 16 residues. The CDR3: CASSFGSPVGFYEQYV. CDR3 bases: TGCGCCAGCAGCTTTGGTAGTCCCGTGGGCTTCTACGAGCAGTACGTC.

The CDR3 loop is CASTPVGRQTEAFF. The CDR3 region has the DNA TGTGCCAGCACCCCAGTGGGGAGACAAACTGAAGCTTTCTTT. The J gene is TRBJ1-1, the V gene TRBV28; D is uncertain. Germline V lookup: CDR1 MDHEN, CDR2 SYDVKM. CDR3 length: 14 amino acids. V was cut by 7 bases and J by 5 bases, with 17 bases left in between. Full variable domain (remainder filled in from reference TRBV28 and TRBJ1-1): DVKVTQSSRYLVKRTGEKVFLECVQDMDHENMFWYRQDPGLGLRLIYFSYDVKMKEKGDIPEGYSVSREKKERFSLILESASTNQTSMYLCASTPVGRQTEAFFGQGTRLTVV.